The next 26 T cell receptor beta chains were all read from a single sample in a study of blood T cell repertoires in COVID-19. TCRdb's copy holds only in-frame clones and misses some; the assay was immunoSEQ multiplex PCR. This table holds around 51,000 clones, 90% found once. What was sequenced was peripheral blood. The source is a man aged 65 to 85 with acute or convalescent COVID-19.

J is TRBJ1-2 and V is TRBV7-9; perhaps TRBD1 as D (6 bases). The CDR3 is 15 residues long. Germline V lookup: CDR1 SEHNR, CDR2 FQNEAQ (reference sequence). V was pared by 2 bases and J by 10 bases, with 20 bases between. The CDR3 sequence is CASSLSGVGHPYYTF. As DNA, the CDR3 is TGTGCCAGCAGCTTAAGTGGGGTGGGACATCCTTACTACACCTTC.

This chain links TRBV18 with TRBJ2-5, with TRBD1 matching 9 bases. Per germline, CDR1 KGHSH and CDR2 LQKENI. The CDR3 totals 14 residues. V lost 4 bases and J lost 3; bases outside the gene matches: 3. As DNA, the CDR3 is TGTGCCAGCTCACTACGACAGGGGGAAGAGACCCAGTACTTC. It codes for CASSLRQGEETQYF.

The chain couples TRBV7-3 to TRBJ1-2; D is undetermined. There are 12 residues in the CDR3. Trimming stripped 2 bases from V and 3 bases from J, with 4 bases between. Germline CDR1 SGHTA, CDR2 FQGTGA. CDR3 bases: TGTGCCAGCAGCTTATCTTACTATGGCTACACCTTC. This sequence encodes CASSLSYYGYTF.

The rearrangement uses TRBV11-2 and TRBJ1-5, with a weak D call TRBD1 (6 bases). The V gene lost 5 bases and the J gene lost 6 bases, with 14 bases spanning the gap. CDR3 size: 14 residues. Germline V gene lookup returns CDR1 SGHAT and CDR2 FQNNGV. The CDR3 here is CASSAGQFGQPQHF. The CDR3 coding sequence is TGTGCCAGCAGCGCCGGACAGTTTGGTCAGCCCCAGCATTTT.

V usage is TRBV18 and J usage is TRBJ2-7; weak D call: TRBD1 (5 bases). Germline CDR1 is KGHSH and CDR2 is LQKENI. The CDR3 consists of 15 residues. V lost 1 base to trimming and J lost 6 bases, with 16 bases between them. CDR3 in amino acids: CASSPQAQRGSEQYF. CDR3 DNA sequence: TGTGCCAGCTCACCACAGGCACAAAGGGGTTCCGAGCAGTACTTC.

As DNA, the CDR3 is TGTGCCAGCAGCCAATCGATGGCGGGACTGAACACTGAAGCTTTCTTT. Translation gives CASSQSMAGLNTEAFF. The rearrangement uses TRBV16 and TRBJ1-1; D is perhaps TRBD1 (5 bases). The CDR3 length is 16 residues. V gave up 0 bases and J gave up 0 bases, with 11 bases separating them. The germline V gene encodes CDR1 KGHSY and CDR2 FQNENV.

This clone was picked up one time. The genes are TRBV7-9 and TRBJ2-5; tentative D call: TRBD1 (6 bases). The ends were cut back, 3 bases at V and 2 bases at J, with 10 bases in the middle. This CDR3 is built from 14 residues. Germline V gene data show CDR1 as SEHNR and CDR2 as FQNEAQ (reference sequence). The chain's CDR3 is CASSFSGAQETQYF. The CDR3 nucleotides are TGTGCCAGCAGCTTCTCAGGGGCTCAAGAGACCCAGTACTTC. Full variable domain (rest looked up from reference TRBV7-9 and TRBJ2-5): DTGVSQNPRHKITKRGQNVTFRCDPISEHNRLYWYRQTLGQGPEFLTYFQNEAQLEKSRLLSDRFSAERPKGSFSTLEIQRTEQGDSAMYLCASSFSGAQETQYFGPGTRLLVL.

The V and J genes are TRBV5-1 and TRBJ2-7; 9 positions agree with TRBD1. CDR3 length: 15 residues. Germline-derived CDR1 and CDR2 are SGHRS and YFSETQ. After removal of 4 bases from V and 1 base from J, the junction contained 6 bases not matched to a gene. CDR3 DNA: TGCGCCAGCAGCCTTACGGGACAGGGATCCTACGAGCAGTACTTC. Amino acids: CASSLTGQGSYEQYF.

J is TRBJ1-2 and V is TRBV7-3; the D gene is possibly TRBD1 (5 bases). The germline V gene encodes CDR1 SGHTA and CDR2 FQGTGA. The CDR3 covers 15 residues. Trimming cost V 2 bases and J 2 bases, with 12 bases left between them. The CDR3, as DNA: TGTGCCAGCAGCTTAGAGGCAGGGAGGAACTATGGCTACACCTTC. Translating it yields CASSLEAGRNYGYTF.

V and J are TRBV11-2 and TRBJ2-5; the D is unclear. Germline V gene sequence: CDR1 SGHAT, CDR2 FQNNGV. The V end lost 2 bases, the J end lost 1 base, and 11 bases lay between the germline ends. The CDR3 is 15 residues long. The CDR3 sequence is CASSLSPGSQETQYF. CDR3 coding DNA: TGTGCCAGCAGCTTAAGTCCAGGATCCCAAGAGACCCAGTACTTC.

The chain couples TRBV7-8 to TRBJ1-2; 8 bases agree with TRBD1. CDR1 and CDR2 (germline): SGHVS, FQNEAQ. V gave up 5 bases and J gave up 2 bases; unmatched junction bases: 4. The CDR3 consists of 14 residues. The CDR3 protein is CASSPRQGNYGYTF. The CDR3 coding sequence is TGTGCCAGCAGCCCGCGACAGGGGAACTATGGCTACACCTTC.

The rearrangement uses TRBV2 and TRBJ1-6; no definite D call. The CDR3 length is 16 residues. Per the germline V gene, CDR1 is SNHLY and CDR2 is FYNNEI. Trimming took off 6 bases at V and 2 bases at J, with 14 bases between the two ends. CDR3 sequence reads: CASSLQRYTYNSPLHF. CDR3 sequence (DNA): TGTGCCAGCAGCCTCCAGAGGTACACCTATAATTCACCCCTCCACTTT. Full variable domain (remainder filled in from reference TRBV2 and TRBJ1-6): EPEVTQTPSHQVTQMGQEVILRCVPISNHLYFYWYRQILGQKVEFLVSFYNNEISEKSEIFDDQFSVERPDGSNFTLKIRSTKLEDSAMYFCASSLQRYTYNSPLHFGNGTRLTVT.

The gene calls are TRBV7-8 and TRBJ1-5, with a tentative D call TRBD1 (6 bases). CDR3 length: 17 amino acids. The V end was cut by 5 bases, the J end by 1 base, with 18 bases between. The germline CDR1 and CDR2 sequences are SGHVS and FQNEAQ. The CDR3 DNA sequence: TGTGCCAGCAGCCCAGGGGAAGGGTGGAGAAGCAATCAGCCCCAGCATTTT. Its protein is CASSPGEGWRSNQPQHF.

The chain carries TRBV19 and TRBJ2-7; possible D gene TRBD1, 6 bases. Trimming stripped 1 base from V and 2 bases from J, with 12 bases between. CDR1 LNHDA and CDR2 SQIVND come from the germline V gene (reference sequence). The CDR3 is made up of 15 amino acids. For the CDR3, the DNA is TGTGCCAGTAGTATAGGGCAGGGGAGCCCCTACGAGCAGTACTTC. This encodes CASSIGQGSPYEQYF. Combining the CDR3 with reference TRBV19 and TRBJ2-7 gives the whole variable domain DGGITQSPKYLFRKEGQNVTLSCEQNLNHDAMYWYRQDPGQGLRLIYYSQIVNDFQKGDIAEGYSVSREKKESFPLTVTSAQKNPTAFYLCASSIGQGSPYEQYFGPGTRLTVT.

This chain joins TRBV7-3 and TRBJ2-1; TRBD2 agrees at 8 bases. Germline V lookup: CDR1 SGHTA, CDR2 FQGTGA. The CDR3 has 15 amino acids. V lost 5 bases and J lost 6; bases outside the gene matches: 9. The CDR3 region is CASSPWRGASNEQFF. CDR3 nucleotide sequence: TGTGCCAGCAGCCCTTGGCGGGGGGCAAGCAATGAGCAGTTCTTC.

This chain links TRBV11-3 with TRBJ2-5, with a tentative D call TRBD1 (6 bases). The germline CDR1 and CDR2 sequences are SGHNT and YENEEA. The CDR3 covers 14 residues. The germline V and J ends were trimmed by 2 bases and 5 bases, with 12 bases remaining between them. DNA of the CDR3: TGTGCCAGCAGCTTATCAGGGGCAAAGGAGACCCAGTACTTC. Translating gives CASSLSGAKETQYF.

This clone was seen once. The chain carries TRBV27 and TRBJ1-1; the D gene is possibly TRBD1 (5 bases). CDR1 MNHEY and CDR2 SMNVEV come from the germline V gene (reference sequence). The length of the CDR3 is 13 residues. V was pared by 5 bases and J by 1 base, with 8 bases between. CDR3 loop: CASSQGANTEAFF. Here the CDR3 DNA reads TGTGCCAGCAGTCAAGGGGCGAACACTGAAGCTTTCTTT.

The chain links TRBV7-2 to TRBJ2-7; 8 nucleotides line up with TRBD2. The CDR3 length is 15 residues. Germline V gene lookup returns CDR1 SGHTA and CDR2 FQGNSA. V shed 4 bases and J 5 bases; nucleotides not matched to a gene: 10. The CDR3 sequence is CASSYLHGGGDEQYF. CDR3 sequence (DNA): TGTGCCAGCAGCTATTTACACGGGGGGGGCGACGAGCAGTACTTC.

The rearrangement joins TRBV28 to TRBJ1-3; a possible D gene is TRBD1 (5 bases). The V gene lost 6 bases and the J gene lost 0 bases, with 15 bases spanning the gap. The CDR3 is made up of 16 amino acids. The V gene's germline CDR1 is MDHEN and CDR2 SYDVKM. CDR3: CASSTRGRNSGNTIYF. The CDR3 nucleotides are TGTGCCAGCAGCACGCGGGGGAGGAACTCTGGAAACACCATATATTTT.

The rearrangement links TRBV27 to TRBJ1-2, with a weak D call TRBD1 (6 bases). V shed 6 bases and J shed 5 bases, with 22 bases lying between them. This CDR3 is 16 amino acids long. Germline CDR1 and CDR2: MNHEY and SMNVEV (reference sequence). The CDR3 protein is CASSRYSHGTKYGYTF. In DNA form, the CDR3 reads TGTGCCAGCAGCCGGTATTCCCACGGGACAAAATATGGCTACACCTTC.

The chain recombines TRBV27 with TRBJ1-1; possible D gene TRBD1, 5 bases. This CDR3 has 13 amino acids. Germline V CDR1 and CDR2: MNHEY, SMNVEV (reference sequence). Trimming cost V 3 bases and J 4 bases, with 9 bases left between them. The CDR3 DNA reads TGTGCCAGCAGTTTCCAGGGAGGCACTGAAGCTTTCTTT. Translated: CASSFQGGTEAFF.

The V and J genes are TRBV2 and TRBJ1-2; D perhaps matches TRBD1 (5 bases). With 6 bases removed from V and 4 bases from J, the gap between germline ends came to 18 bases. Per germline, CDR1 SNHLY and CDR2 FYNNEI. This CDR3 is 15 amino acids long. The CDR3 coding sequence is TGTGCCAGCAGACTTCTCGGACAATTCGGCTATGGCTACACCTTC. Its translation: CASRLLGQFGYGYTF.

This chain uses TRBV9 with TRBJ2-7; 11 bases map to TRBD1. From germline, CDR1 is SGDLS and CDR2 YYNGEE. CDR3 length: 15 amino acids. Trimming cost V 2 bases and J 2 bases; bases outside gene matches: 3. The CDR3, as DNA: TGTGCCAGCAGCGTTGGACAGGGGGCCACCTACGAGCAGTACTTC. Its translation: CASSVGQGATYEQYF.

The chain carries TRBV15 and TRBJ2-1; 10 positions agree with TRBD1. There are 16 residues in the CDR3. Per germline, CDR1 LNHNV and CDR2 YYDKDF (reference sequence). Germline trimming cut 5 bases from V and 7 bases from J; bases unmatched to any gene: 11. This CDR3 is CATSRTGTGVWNEQFF. The CDR3 DNA is TGTGCCACCAGCCGGACCGGGACAGGGGTTTGGAATGAGCAGTTCTTC.

The CDR3 nucleotides are TGTGCCAGCAGCTTTGACAGGGGGGAAGGTGGCTACACCTTC. This encodes CASSFDRGEGGYTF. V and J are TRBV11-2 and TRBJ1-2; the match to TRBD1 covers 9 bases. V was clipped by 3 bases and J by 7 bases; unmatched bases: 6. Germline V gene lookup returns CDR1 SGHAT and CDR2 FQNNGV. The CDR3 length is 14 residues.

V usage is TRBV6-5 and J usage is TRBJ1-4; TRBD1 might be the D (6 bases). The CDR3 length is 12 residues. The germline CDR1 and CDR2 sequences are MNHEY and SVGAGI. The V end was cut by 10 bases, the J end by 8 bases, with 14 bases between. CDR3 sequence (DNA): TGTGCCACGCGGGGGGCGAGGGAAAAACTGTTTTTT. Protein product: CATRGAREKLFF.